This TCR beta chain was identified during a study of OX40 agonist ivuxolimab in advanced cancers. Patients with a history of autoimmune disease or on systemic immunosuppression were excluded. V lost 3 bases, J lost 4 bases, and 7 bases stayed unmatched. Per the germline V gene, CDR1 is SGDLS and CDR2 is YYNGEE. The CDR3 consists of 15 residues. Assay used: immunoSEQ multiplex PCR; TCRdb lists only in-frame clones, some missing. Here the sample spans approximately 91,000 clones, 80% to 90% being singletons. Sequenced here: CD4+ or CD8+ T cells sorted from blood, sampled in a trial of the OX40 agonist ivuxolimab. The genes are TRBV9 and TRBJ2-3, with 8 bases lining up with TRBD1. This TCR was sampled from an adult with an advanced solid tumor such as melanoma, head and neck, liver or kidney cancer. The DNA for the CDR3 is TGTGCCAGCAGCGCCCGGACAGGGTTTGCAGATACGCAGTATTTT. Translated, it gives CASSARTGFADTQYF.